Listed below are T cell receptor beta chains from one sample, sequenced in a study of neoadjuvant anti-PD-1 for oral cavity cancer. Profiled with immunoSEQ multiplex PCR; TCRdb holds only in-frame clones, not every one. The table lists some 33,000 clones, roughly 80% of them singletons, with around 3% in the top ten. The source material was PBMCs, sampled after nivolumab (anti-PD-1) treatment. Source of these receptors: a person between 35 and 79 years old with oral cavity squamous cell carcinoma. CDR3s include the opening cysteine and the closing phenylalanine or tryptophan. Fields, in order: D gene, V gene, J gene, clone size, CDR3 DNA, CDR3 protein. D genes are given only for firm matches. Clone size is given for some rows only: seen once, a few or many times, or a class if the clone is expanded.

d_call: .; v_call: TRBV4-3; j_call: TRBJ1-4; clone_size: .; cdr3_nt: TGCGCCAGCAGCCAAGTCGCAGTCCGCGAAAAACTGTTTTTT; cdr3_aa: CASSQVAVREKLFF
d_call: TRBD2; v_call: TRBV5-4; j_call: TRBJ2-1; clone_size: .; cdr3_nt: TGTGCCAGCAGACACTGGACTAGCGGGGGGAACGAGCAGTTCTTC; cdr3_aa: CASRHWTSGGNEQFF
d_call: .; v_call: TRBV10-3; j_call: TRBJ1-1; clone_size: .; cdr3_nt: TGTGCCATCAGTCCGGCGAACACTGAAGCTTTCTTT; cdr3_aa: CAISPANTEAFF
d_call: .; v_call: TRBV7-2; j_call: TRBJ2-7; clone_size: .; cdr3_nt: TGTGCCAGCAGCTTAGGACCCGTTCGGGGCGAGCAGTACTTC; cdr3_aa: CASSLGPVRGEQYF
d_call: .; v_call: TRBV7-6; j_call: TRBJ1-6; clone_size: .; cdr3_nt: TGTGCCAGCAGCTTCCAGGCTAATTCACCCCTCCACTTT; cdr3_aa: CASSFQANSPLHF
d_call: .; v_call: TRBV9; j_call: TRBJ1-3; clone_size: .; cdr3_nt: TGTGCCAGCAGCCTCTGGGAGGACTCTGGAAACACCATATATTTT; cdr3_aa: CASSLWEDSGNTIYF
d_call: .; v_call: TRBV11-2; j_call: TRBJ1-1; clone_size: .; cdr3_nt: TGTGCCAGCGGGGGGCAGCTGAACACTGAAGCTTTCTTT; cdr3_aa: CASGGQLNTEAFF
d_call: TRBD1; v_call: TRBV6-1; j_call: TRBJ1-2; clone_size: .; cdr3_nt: TGTGCCGGGGACATCAGGGGGCGCGATGGTGGCTACACCTTC; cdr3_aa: CAGDIRGRDGGYTF
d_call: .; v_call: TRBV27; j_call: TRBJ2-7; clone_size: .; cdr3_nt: TGTGCCAGCAGTCCAATCGAAGGCAGCGCCGGGCAGTACTTC; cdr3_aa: CASSPIEGSAGQYF
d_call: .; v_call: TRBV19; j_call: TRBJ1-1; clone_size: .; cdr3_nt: TGTGCCAGTTCCAGGGACGGTCCGGGGGAAGCTTTCTTT; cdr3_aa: CASSRDGPGEAFF
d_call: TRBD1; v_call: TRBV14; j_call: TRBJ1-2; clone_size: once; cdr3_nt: TGTGCCAGCAGCCCCCGACAGGGATGGAACTATGGCTACACCTTC; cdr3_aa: CASSPRQGWNYGYTF
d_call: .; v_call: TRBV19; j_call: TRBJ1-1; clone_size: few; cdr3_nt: TGTGCCAGTAGTATTAGCTTGCAGGGAGGGACTGAAGCTTTCTTT; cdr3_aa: CASSISLQGGTEAFF
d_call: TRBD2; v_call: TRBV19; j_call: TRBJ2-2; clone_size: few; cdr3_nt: TGTGCCAGTAGCGGGACTAGTAACACCGGGGAGCTGTTTTTT; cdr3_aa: CASSGTSNTGELFF
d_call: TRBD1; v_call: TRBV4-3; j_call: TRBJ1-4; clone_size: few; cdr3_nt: TGCGCCAGCAGCCAAGACGGGACAGGGTTTGAAAAACTGTTTTTT; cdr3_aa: CASSQDGTGFEKLFF
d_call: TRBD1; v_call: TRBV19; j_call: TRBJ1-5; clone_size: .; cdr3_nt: TGTGCCAGTAGTATTGGACAGGGCTACGATTATAGCAATCAGCCCCAGCATTTT; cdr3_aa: CASSIGQGYDYSNQPQHF
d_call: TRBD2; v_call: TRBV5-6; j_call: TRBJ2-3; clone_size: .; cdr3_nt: TGTGCCAGCAGCTTAGGGACTAGCGGCCACCCGCAGTATTTT; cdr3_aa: CASSLGTSGHPQYF
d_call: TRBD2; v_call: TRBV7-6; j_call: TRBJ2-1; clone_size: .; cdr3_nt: TGTGCCAGCGGGGCGGCGGGGGGGTCCAATGAGCAGTTCTTC; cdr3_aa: CASGAAGGSNEQFF
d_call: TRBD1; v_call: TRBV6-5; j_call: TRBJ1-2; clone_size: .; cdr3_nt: TGTGCCAGCAGTTCCGGGACAGGGCCCTATGGCTACACCTTC; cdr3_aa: CASSSGTGPYGYTF
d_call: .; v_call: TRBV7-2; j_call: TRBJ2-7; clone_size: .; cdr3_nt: TGTGCCAGCAGCTTGCAAGGGGTCTTACGCACCTACGAGCAGTACTTC; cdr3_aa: CASSLQGVLRTYEQYF
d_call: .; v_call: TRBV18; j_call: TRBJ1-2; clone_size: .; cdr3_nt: TGTGCCAGCTCTCCCGTCAGCGGATCCGGCTATGGCTACACCTTC; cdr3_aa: CASSPVSGSGYGYTF
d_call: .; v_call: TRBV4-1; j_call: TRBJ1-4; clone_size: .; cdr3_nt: TGCGCCAGCAGCCAAGACCACCTTAATGAAAAACTGTTTTTT; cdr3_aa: CASSQDHLNEKLFF
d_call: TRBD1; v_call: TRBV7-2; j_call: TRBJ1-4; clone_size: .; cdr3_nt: TGTGCCAGCAGCCGCAACAGGGGGCCTGAAAAACTGTTTTTT; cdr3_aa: CASSRNRGPEKLFF
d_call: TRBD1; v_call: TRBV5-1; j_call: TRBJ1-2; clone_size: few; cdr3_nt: TGCGCCAGCAGCTACTCAGGGACAGGGATCTATGGCTACACCTTC; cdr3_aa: CASSYSGTGIYGYTF
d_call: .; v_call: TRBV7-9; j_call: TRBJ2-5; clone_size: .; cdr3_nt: TGTGCCAGCAGCCCCCCGAGAGTGCTACAGCCCCAAGAGACCCAGTACTTC; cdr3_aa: CASSPPRVLQPQETQYF
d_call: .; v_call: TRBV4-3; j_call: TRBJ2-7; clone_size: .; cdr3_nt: TGCGCCAGCAGCCAAGTCCTCGCCCGGGTTCCCCCCTACGAGCAGTACTTC; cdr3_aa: CASSQVLARVPPYEQYF
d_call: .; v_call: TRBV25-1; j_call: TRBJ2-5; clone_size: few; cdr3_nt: TGTGCCAGCAAGGGACCGCGGGAGACCCAGTACTTC; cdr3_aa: CASKGPRETQYF
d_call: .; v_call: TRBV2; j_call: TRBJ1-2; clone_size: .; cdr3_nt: TGTGCCAGCAGTGAAGCGCTTCGCAGGAAAGTCGACTATGGCTACACCTTC; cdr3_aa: CASSEALRRKVDYGYTF
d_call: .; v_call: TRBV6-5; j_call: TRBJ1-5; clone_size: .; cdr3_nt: TGTGCCAGCAGTTACTCTGGGCAGCCCCAGCATTTT; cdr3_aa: CASSYSGQPQHF
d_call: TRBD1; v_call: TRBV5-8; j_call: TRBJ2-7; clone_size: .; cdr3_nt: TGTGCCAGCAGCAGACGGACAGGGGTCTACGAGCAGTACTTC; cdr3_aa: CASSRRTGVYEQYF
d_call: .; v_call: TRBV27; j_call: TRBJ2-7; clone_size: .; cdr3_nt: TGTGCCAGCAGTTTATCCGGGACGGGGACCTACGAGCAGTACTTC; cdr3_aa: CASSLSGTGTYEQYF
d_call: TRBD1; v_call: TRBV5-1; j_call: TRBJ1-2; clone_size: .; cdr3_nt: TGCGCCAGCAGCTTAGGGACAGGGGTTAACTATGGCTACACCTTC; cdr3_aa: CASSLGTGVNYGYTF
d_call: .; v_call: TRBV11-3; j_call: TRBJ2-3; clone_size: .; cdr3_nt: TGTGCCAGCAGCTTTAGCTCGGCAGATACGCAGTATTTT; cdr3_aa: CASSFSSADTQYF